One and the same sample provided the 9 T cell receptor beta chains below, sequenced in a study of early T cells in non-severe SARS-CoV-2 infection. TCRdb reprocessed the 5' RACE reads with MiXCR, giving one entry per CDR3 protein. The top ten hold 4.5% to 6% of the sample, which has over 45,000 distinct CDR3 sequences, approximately 6.3% seen once. The sequenced sample was whole blood, obtained at baseline. The receptor set was obtained from an adult who was a healthcare worker with PCR-confirmed SARS-CoV-2 infection or an uninfected control (not recorded which).

The chain recombines TRBV9 with TRBJ2-3; 9 positions match TRBD1. The V and J ends lost 4 bases and 4 bases, in that order; junction bases with no gene match: 7. The CDR3 loop spans 15 amino acids. Per germline, CDR1 SGDLS and CDR2 YYNGEE. CDR3 DNA sequence: TGTGCCAGCAGCCCAAGGGGGACAGGGCCAGATACGCAGTATTTT. It translates to CASSPRGTGPDTQYF.

This clonotype was detected many times. The V call is TRBV28, the J call TRBJ1-2, with D maybe TRBD1 (6 bases). The CDR3 is 14 residues long. V lost 6 bases and J 3 bases, leaving 14 bases between the germline ends. Germline CDR1 reads MDHEN; CDR2 reads SYDVKM. CDR3: CASSETGSHYGYTF. In DNA, the CDR3 is TGTGCCAGCAGCGAGACAGGAAGTCACTATGGCTACACCTTC.

This clonotype occurred many times. The chain couples TRBV27 to TRBJ2-5; no definite D call. The CDR3 spans 13 residues. V was trimmed by 7 bases and J by 2 bases, leaving 11 bases between them. Germline lookup yields CDR1 MNHEY and CDR2 SMNVEV (reference sequence). For the CDR3, the DNA is TGTGCCAGCAAGTTGAGGCCACAAGAGACCCAGTACTTC. As protein: CASKLRPQETQYF.

The gene calls are TRBV20-1 and TRBJ2-7; D is uncertain. Germline V gives CDR1 DFQATT, CDR2 SNEGSKA (reference sequence). The CDR3 is made up of 8 amino acids. The V and J ends lost 1 base and 12 bases respectively, with 4 bases between them. CDR3 nucleotide sequence: TGCAGTGCTAGAGGGGGGTACTTC. Its translation is CSARGGYF.

This clonotype has at least ten counts. The DNA for the CDR3 is TGTGCCAGCAGCTTAGATCTCGCCGACAATGAGCAGTTCTTC. Translating gives CASSLDLADNEQFF. J is TRBJ2-1 and V is TRBV11-3; no definite D call. V lost 0 bases and J lost 5, with 8 bases in between. Germline V gives CDR1 SGHNT, CDR2 YENEEA. The CDR3 consists of 14 residues.

Many counts were recorded for this clonotype. The rearrangement uses TRBV6-6 and TRBJ1-2; 9 bases are shared with TRBD1. V dropped 7 bases and J dropped 5; count of bases not matched to a gene: 8. Germline CDR1 and CDR2: MNHNY and SVGAGI (reference sequence). The CDR3 length is 14 residues. CDR3 loop: CASTRDRDPYGYTF. In DNA form, the CDR3 reads TGTGCCAGCACCCGGGACAGGGATCCTTATGGCTACACCTTC.

The chain joins TRBV4-1 to TRBJ2-7; either TRBD1 or TRBD2 may fit D (5 bases each). The germline V and J ends were trimmed by 1 base and 0 bases, with 7 bases remaining between them. Germline assignment: CDR1 MGHRA and CDR2 YSYEKL. CDR3 size: 14 residues. The CDR3 region has the DNA TGCGCCAGCAGCCAAGGGGACGACTCCTACGAGCAGTACTTC. It codes for CASSQGDDSYEQYF.

This clonotype was seen many times. The chain joins TRBV6-6 to TRBJ1-6; D uncertain. V dropped 5 bases and J dropped 9 bases, with 11 bases sitting between them. Per the germline V gene, CDR1 is MNHNY and CDR2 is SVGAGI (reference sequence). The CDR3 spans 13 residues. CDR3 loop: CASSEQQASPLHF. The CDR3 DNA reads as TGTGCCAGCAGTGAGCAGCAGGCTTCACCCCTCCACTTT.

This clonotype came up many times. The V and J genes are TRBV20-1 and TRBJ2-3; 8 positions agree with TRBD1. J gave up 2 bases and V 0 bases, and 10 bases lay outside the gene matches. Germline V gives CDR1 DFQATT, CDR2 SNEGSKA (reference sequence). The CDR3 covers 17 residues. CDR3 region: CSARDRGPTRNTDTQYF. The CDR3 DNA sequence: TGCAGTGCTAGAGACAGGGGGCCTACCCGCAACACAGATACGCAGTATTTT.